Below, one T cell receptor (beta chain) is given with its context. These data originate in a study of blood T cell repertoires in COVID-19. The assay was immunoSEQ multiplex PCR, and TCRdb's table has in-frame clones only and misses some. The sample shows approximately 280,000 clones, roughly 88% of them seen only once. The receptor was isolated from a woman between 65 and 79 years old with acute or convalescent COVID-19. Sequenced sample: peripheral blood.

CDR3 DNA sequence: TGTGCCAGCAGCTTTGCATCGGGACAGCACAATGAGCAGTTCTTC. Its protein is CASSFASGQHNEQFF. The genes are TRBV5-4 and TRBJ2-1; 7 bases match TRBD1. Trimming removed 2 bases from V and 5 bases from J; junction bases left unmatched: 7. Germline V lookup: CDR1 SGHNT, CDR2 YYREEE (reference sequence). The CDR3 is made up of 15 amino acids.